The 2 T cell receptor beta chains below were found in one sample sequenced in a study of Ad26.COV2.S vaccination and SARS-CoV-2 variants (dated by TCRdb to the early 2020s). Receptors were amplified or captured by the immunoSEQ multiplex PCR assay. TCRdb took over this immuneACCESS table, retaining in-frame rearrangements with V and J assigned. Such tables are incomplete; in checked studies, under half of the missing clones stem from an unresolved V gene, and the remainder is unexplained. The sample table contains roughly 300,000 clones; only one count was recorded for 65% to 90% of them. The ten largest clones add up to about 10% of the sample. What this sample's treatment or condition label stands for: some 19 received Ad26.COV2.S at low or high dose, single or two shots; several received placebo; per-sample allocation not given. Repertoires of vaccine and placebo recipients were sequenced from samples collected on day 63 after the first injection.

The specimen comprised peripheral blood, sampled in a trial of Ad26.COV2.S vaccine versus placebo. These receptor sequences come from a person aged 18-65 years who received the Ad26.COV2.S COVID-19 vaccine or a placebo.

This clone was detected a few times. This chain connects TRBV6-4 to TRBJ1-1, with D perhaps TRBD1 (5 bases). The CDR3 is 14 residues long. The V gene lost 4 bases and the J gene lost 5 bases, with 14 bases spanning the gap. From germline, CDR1 is MRHNA and CDR2 SNTAGT. The CDR3 region is CASSVDSGGTEAFF. Here the CDR3 DNA reads TGTGCCAGCAGTGTCGATAGCGGGGGAACTGAAGCTTTCTTT.

The gene calls are TRBV6-6 and TRBJ2-1, with 10 positions matching TRBD2. With 5 bases clipped from V and 8 bases from J, the junction kept 9 bases outside the gene matches. The CDR3 totals 15 residues. Germline CDR1 is MNHNY and CDR2 is SVGAGI (reference sequence). CDR3 DNA sequence: TGTGCCAGCAGTAGCCTAGCGGGAGAGACCCATGAGCAGTTCTTC. The encoded protein is CASSSLAGETHEQFF.